What follows is one T cell receptor (beta chain) and its context. This clonotype has a count of ten or more. Its antigen is currently not known. Base qualities were left out, and no much larger clone turns up one base away. A distance of 12 bases separates the germline ends of V and J, which lose 4 bases and 9 bases respectively. The CDR3 runs 13 residues from the cysteine to the phenylalanine. This entry keeps only the CDR3 DNA: 39 bases, framed from base 1. This sample was taken from a study of CD8 T cells in ankylosing spondylitis (dated by TCRdb to the late 2010s). With regard to the full study: The study set out to find disease-linked TCR variants by profiling T cell receptor beta repertoires in ankylosing spondylitis patients and healthy donors. In total, the full study cohort was made up of 85 to 140 healthy donors and roughly 27 ankylosing spondylitis patients. Peripheral blood was sampled, and synovial fluid was also collected from ankylosing spondylitis patients. Broad study findings and their caveats: According to the report, matched synovial fluid samples from ankylosing spondylitis patients were significantly enriched for the disease-linked clones. Blood from ankylosing spondylitis patients appeared to be characterized by a TCR beta motif composed of about eight highly homologous amino acid variants. Some motif variants had previously been reported in the synovial fluid and blood of reactive arthritis patients, which suggests shared mechanisms of disease initiation. The disease-linked clones showed a CD8+ phenotype and occurred at relatively low frequencies in peripheral blood.

Sequencing relied on an Illumina HiSeq 2500. TCR beta libraries were prepared by quantitative 5'-RACE with molecular barcodes. Concerning the study's data processing: A new computational method based on a probabilistic model of VDJ rearrangement was used to identify disease-linked TCR variants. The public reads were quality trimmed at Q25 with fastp and then assembled into clones with MiXCR by TCRdb, keeping productive beta chains. For every CDR3 protein sequence, its rows merge into one entry that carries the most common genes and DNA. The V and J calls and clone size are TCRdb's, not the authors'. The sample data list roughly 240,000 distinct CDR3 sequences, and approximately 7.6% of these were observed just once. The biggest ten clones account for about 5% of the sample.

Specimen: blood, either unsorted or a sorted T cell fraction (not recorded which). This chain is built from TRBV12-3 or TRBV12-4 and TRBJ1-4; TRBD1 could be the D gene, as 6 bases match. This sequence originates from a female donor with ankylosing spondylitis or in good health (not recorded which). CDR3 protein: CASSSGGGQKLFF. The nucleotides are TGTGCCAGCAGTTCCGGAGGGGGGCAAAAACTGTTTTTT.